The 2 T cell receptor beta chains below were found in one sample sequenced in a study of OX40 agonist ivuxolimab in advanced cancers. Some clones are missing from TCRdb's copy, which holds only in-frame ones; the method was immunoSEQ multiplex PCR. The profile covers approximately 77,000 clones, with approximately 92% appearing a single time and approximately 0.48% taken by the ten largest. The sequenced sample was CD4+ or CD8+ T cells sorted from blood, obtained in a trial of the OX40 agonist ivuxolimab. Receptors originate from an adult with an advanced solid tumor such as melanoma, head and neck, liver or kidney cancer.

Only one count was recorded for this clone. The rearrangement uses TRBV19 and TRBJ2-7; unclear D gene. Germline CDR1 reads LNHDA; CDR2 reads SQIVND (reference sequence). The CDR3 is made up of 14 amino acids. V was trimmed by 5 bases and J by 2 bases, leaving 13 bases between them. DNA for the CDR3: TGTGCCAGTAGTTTGGGTCCAGGAACCTACGAGCAGTACTTC. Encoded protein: CASSLGPGTYEQYF.

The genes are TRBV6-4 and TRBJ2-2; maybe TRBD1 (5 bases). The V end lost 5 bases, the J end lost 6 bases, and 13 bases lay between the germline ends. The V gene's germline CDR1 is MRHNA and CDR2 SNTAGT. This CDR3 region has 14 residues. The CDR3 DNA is TGTGCCAGCAGTATCCAGGGTGGTGCCGGGGAGCTGTTTTTT. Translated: CASSIQGGAGELFF.